The rows below give T cell receptor beta chains drawn from one sample of a study of monozygotic twins with inflammatory bowel disease. TCRdb reworked the 5' RACE reads into one entry per CDR3 protein, no DNA. Here the sample table reports 330,000 or so distinct CDR3 sequences. Sequencing was performed on blood. These receptors were obtained from a human donor with ulcerative colitis or Crohn's disease, or a healthy co-twin of an affected twin (not recorded which). Both conserved end residues are part of each CDR3.

j_gene | v_gene | CDR3aa
TRBJ1-5 | TRBV3-1 | CASSPSGTYQSQHF
TRBJ2-2 | TRBV5-1 | CASSLGPGRAPGELFF
TRBJ2-1 | TRBV20-1 | CSADGTSGYNEQFF
TRBJ2-7 | TRBV23-1 | CASSQAPLNEQYF
TRBJ1-1 | TRBV29-1 | CSVLGQGIIKAFF
TRBJ2-2 | TRBV5-4 | CASSLGTSPPGELFF
TRBJ1-5 | TRBV7-9 | CASSSNYQPQHF
TRBJ2-7 | TRBV3-1 | CASGELAGEVHEQYF
TRBJ1-6 | TRBV7-8 | CASSSRQGLIANSPLHF
TRBJ2-2 | TRBV11-2 | CASSRRTGNSFNTGELFF
TRBJ2-7 | TRBV5-1 | CASRYGKTYEQYF
TRBJ2-1 | TRBV5-6 | CASHEVLGSNALSNEQFF
TRBJ1-5 | TRBV6-1 | CASSRDRASNQPQHF
TRBJ1-1 | TRBV5-1 | CASSLAGTGTEAFF
TRBJ2-6 | TRBV20-1 | CSARSGTGVYSVLTF
TRBJ2-7 | TRBV28 | CASSSPPGQGYEQYF
TRBJ1-4 | TRBV7-2 | CASSLGFGTGGGKLFF
TRBJ2-5 | TRBV7-8 | CASSLAVGKETQYF
TRBJ1-5 | TRBV29-1 | CSVAGNSNQPQHF
TRBJ2-2 | TRBV5-1 | CASSLDRTSNTGELFF
TRBJ1-2 | TRBV12-3/TRBV12-4 | CASSPGQRPLQSGYTF
TRBJ2-5 | TRBV5-4 | CASSPWGRSLQETQYF
TRBJ1-1 | TRBV19 | CASSIPWTTGTEAFF
TRBJ1-3 | TRBV12-3/TRBV12-4 | CASTLTRTGLSGNTIYF